This is a list of T cell receptor beta chains from one sample in a study of T cell responses to AZD1222 COVID-19 vaccine. Some clones are missing from TCRdb's copy, which holds only in-frame ones; the method was immunoSEQ multiplex PCR. Here the sample spans about 85,000 clones, 80% to 90% being singletons. The sample here was peripheral blood, taken on day 0 of AZD1222 vaccination. Source of these receptors: an adult in good health. Each CDR3 is given with its conserved first and last residue. The D gene is left open where the match is weak. For some rows the clone size is stated as once, few or many, or as a class when expanded; others skip it.

J gene: TRBJ1-2; clone size: once; V gene: TRBV12-3/TRBV12-4; D gene: NA; CDR3 protein: CASSFGGDYGYTF; CDR3 DNA: TGTGCCAGCAGTTTTGGGGGAGACTATGGCTACACCTTC
J gene: TRBJ2-3; clone size: NA; V gene: TRBV5-1; D gene: NA; CDR3 protein: CASSLTLFPADTQYF; CDR3 DNA: TGCGCCAGCAGCTTGACTCTCTTCCCCGCAGATACGCAGTATTTT
J gene: TRBJ2-2; clone size: NA; V gene: TRBV27; D gene: TRBD2; CDR3 protein: CASSLLLADTGELFF; CDR3 DNA: TGTGCCAGCAGTTTATTACTAGCGGACACCGGGGAGCTGTTTTTT
J gene: TRBJ1-6; clone size: NA; V gene: TRBV10-2; D gene: TRBD1; CDR3 protein: CASSERTGTADSPLHF; CDR3 DNA: TGCGCCAGCAGTGAGAGGACCGGGACAGCCGATTCACCCCTCCACTTT
J gene: TRBJ1-4; clone size: NA; V gene: TRBV2; D gene: NA; CDR3 protein: CASRVDGHNEKLFF; CDR3 DNA: TGTGCCAGCAGGGTGGACGGTCATAATGAAAAACTGTTTTTT
J gene: TRBJ2-7; clone size: NA; V gene: TRBV28; D gene: NA; CDR3 protein: CASSSHYEQYF; CDR3 DNA: TGTGCCAGCAGTTCCCATTACGAGCAGTACTTC
J gene: TRBJ1-2; clone size: once; V gene: TRBV30; D gene: NA; CDR3 protein: CAWENGGYGYTF; CDR3 DNA: TGTGCCTGGGAGAACGGGGGCTATGGCTACACCTTC
J gene: TRBJ2-2; clone size: once; V gene: TRBV11-2; D gene: NA; CDR3 protein: CANRPAYTGELFF; CDR3 DNA: TGTGCCAACCGCCCGGCGTACACCGGGGAGCTGTTTTTT
J gene: TRBJ1-2; clone size: NA; V gene: TRBV6-5; D gene: TRBD1; CDR3 protein: CASSYIRGPGYGYTF; CDR3 DNA: TGTGCCAGCAGTTACATCAGGGGGCCAGGCTATGGCTACACCTTC
J gene: TRBJ2-2; clone size: NA; V gene: TRBV27; D gene: NA; CDR3 protein: CASRRDRSAGELFF; CDR3 DNA: TGTGCCAGCAGGCGGGACAGAAGCGCCGGGGAGCTGTTTTTT
J gene: TRBJ2-3; clone size: NA; V gene: TRBV7-3; D gene: NA; CDR3 protein: CASTSEARDPDTQYF; CDR3 DNA: TGTGCCAGCACCTCGGAGGCTCGGGATCCAGATACGCAGTATTTT
J gene: TRBJ2-6; clone size: NA; V gene: TRBV10-3; D gene: TRBD1; CDR3 protein: CAISEPPGTGIGANVLTF; CDR3 DNA: TGTGCCATCAGTGAGCCGCCCGGGACAGGGATTGGGGCCAACGTCCTGACTTTC
J gene: TRBJ1-5; clone size: NA; V gene: TRBV19; D gene: NA; CDR3 protein: CASSIAGLRGGPQHF; CDR3 DNA: TGTGCCAGTAGTATAGCAGGGCTCCGGGGTGGGCCCCAGCATTTT
J gene: TRBJ2-6; clone size: NA; V gene: TRBV28; D gene: NA; CDR3 protein: CASSSYRSLGANVLTF; CDR3 DNA: TGTGCCAGCAGTTCGTACAGGTCTCTGGGGGCCAACGTCCTGACTTTC
J gene: TRBJ2-3; clone size: NA; V gene: TRBV27; D gene: NA; CDR3 protein: CASSLRSWGDTQYF; CDR3 DNA: TGTGCCAGCAGTTTACGGTCCTGGGGAGATACGCAGTATTTT
J gene: TRBJ1-2; clone size: NA; V gene: TRBV2; D gene: TRBD1; CDR3 protein: CASHRGSNYGYTF; CDR3 DNA: TGTGCCAGCCACAGGGGTTCGAACTATGGCTACACCTTC
J gene: TRBJ2-1; clone size: NA; V gene: TRBV5-1; D gene: TRBD2; CDR3 protein: CASSSLAGLYNEQFF; CDR3 DNA: TGCGCCAGCAGCTCCCTAGCGGGACTCTACAATGAGCAGTTCTTC
J gene: TRBJ2-7; clone size: few; V gene: TRBV12-3/TRBV12-4; D gene: TRBD2; CDR3 protein: CASSSGGEQYF; CDR3 DNA: TGTGCCAGCTCTTCGGGAGGCGAGCAGTACTTC
J gene: TRBJ2-2; clone size: NA; V gene: TRBV20-1; D gene: NA; CDR3 protein: CSASPAVAELFF; CDR3 DNA: TGCAGTGCTAGTCCAGCCGTGGCCGAGCTGTTTTTT
J gene: TRBJ2-7; clone size: NA; V gene: TRBV6-4; D gene: TRBD2; CDR3 protein: CASSDSPGGAYEQYF; CDR3 DNA: TGTGCCAGCAGTGACTCCCCGGGGGGAGCCTACGAGCAGTACTTC
J gene: TRBJ2-1; clone size: NA; V gene: TRBV3-1/TRBV3-2; D gene: NA; CDR3 protein: CASSQDRSPDNEQFF; CDR3 DNA: TGTGCCAGCAGCCAAGATCGGTCGCCAGACAATGAGCAGTTCTTC
J gene: TRBJ1-5; clone size: NA; V gene: TRBV20-1; D gene: NA; CDR3 protein: CSAAANQPQHF; CDR3 DNA: TGCAGTGCCGCGGCCAATCAGCCCCAGCATTTT
J gene: TRBJ2-2; clone size: few; V gene: TRBV9; D gene: TRBD1; CDR3 protein: CASSETGINTGELFF; CDR3 DNA: TGTGCCAGCAGCGAGACAGGGATAAACACCGGGGAGCTGTTTTTT
J gene: TRBJ1-5; clone size: NA; V gene: TRBV6-5; D gene: TRBD1; CDR3 protein: CASSDRDRPSQPQHF; CDR3 DNA: TGTGCCAGCAGCGACCGGGACAGGCCTAGCCAGCCCCAGCATTTT
J gene: TRBJ2-7; clone size: NA; V gene: TRBV7-2; D gene: TRBD1; CDR3 protein: CASSRDRESEQYF; CDR3 DNA: TGTGCCAGCAGCCGGGACAGGGAAAGCGAGCAGTACTTC
J gene: TRBJ2-3; clone size: NA; V gene: TRBV5-1; D gene: NA; CDR3 protein: CASSRIGRSTDTQYF; CDR3 DNA: TGCGCCAGCAGCCGGATCGGCAGAAGCACAGATACGCAGTATTTT
J gene: TRBJ2-7; clone size: NA; V gene: TRBV11-2; D gene: NA; CDR3 protein: CASSLGHPNYEQYF; CDR3 DNA: TGTGCCAGCAGCTTAGGGCACCCGAACTACGAGCAGTACTTC
J gene: TRBJ2-2; clone size: NA; V gene: TRBV11-2; D gene: NA; CDR3 protein: CASSLGWGDGRAFF; CDR3 DNA: TGTGCCAGCAGCTTAGGTTGGGGGGACGGTAGAGCGTTTTTT
J gene: TRBJ1-5; clone size: NA; V gene: TRBV18; D gene: NA; CDR3 protein: CASSPYIGNQPQHF; CDR3 DNA: TGTGCCAGCTCACCTTACATCGGCAATCAGCCCCAGCATTTT
J gene: TRBJ2-7; clone size: once; V gene: TRBV5-3; D gene: NA; CDR3 protein: CARSRYRETTYEQYF; CDR3 DNA: TGTGCCAGAAGCCGATACAGAGAGACTACCTACGAGCAGTACTTC
J gene: TRBJ1-1; clone size: NA; V gene: TRBV11-2; D gene: TRBD1; CDR3 protein: CASSFTGGAGTEAFF; CDR3 DNA: TGTGCCAGCAGCTTCACAGGGGGCGCGGGAACTGAAGCTTTCTTT
J gene: TRBJ2-7; clone size: NA; V gene: TRBV5-1; D gene: TRBD1; CDR3 protein: CASSLVGQGLSEQYF; CDR3 DNA: TGCGCCAGCAGCTTGGTGGGACAGGGGCTTAGCGAGCAGTACTTC
J gene: TRBJ1-2; clone size: few; V gene: TRBV5-8; D gene: NA; CDR3 protein: CASSLGLSRYYGYTF; CDR3 DNA: TGTGCCAGCAGCTTGGGCTTGTCACGATATTATGGCTACACCTTC
J gene: TRBJ1-4; clone size: NA; V gene: TRBV7-2; D gene: NA; CDR3 protein: CASSLSEKLFF; CDR3 DNA: TGTGCCAGCAGCTTAAGCGAAAAACTGTTTTTT
J gene: TRBJ2-7; clone size: once; V gene: TRBV19; D gene: NA; CDR3 protein: CASSTTTGRSSYEQYF; CDR3 DNA: TGTGCCAGTAGTACGACCACAGGGAGGAGCTCCTACGAGCAGTACTTC
J gene: TRBJ1-5; clone size: NA; V gene: TRBV28; D gene: NA; CDR3 protein: CASSYRTEGNQPQHF; CDR3 DNA: TGTGCCAGCAGTTACCGGACAGAAGGAAATCAGCCCCAGCATTTT
J gene: TRBJ2-7; clone size: NA; V gene: TRBV28; D gene: TRBD2; CDR3 protein: CALGRAGVEEQYF; CDR3 DNA: TGTGCCCTCGGAAGAGCGGGAGTGGAGGAGCAGTACTTC
J gene: TRBJ2-7; clone size: NA; V gene: TRBV28; D gene: NA; CDR3 protein: CASSFQSGKGQYF; CDR3 DNA: TGTGCCAGCAGTTTTCAGTCGGGGAAGGGGCAGTACTTC
J gene: TRBJ1-6; clone size: NA; V gene: TRBV2; D gene: NA; CDR3 protein: CASYPSSYNSPLHF; CDR3 DNA: TGTGCCAGCTACCCAAGCTCCTATAATTCACCCCTCCACTTT
J gene: TRBJ2-4; clone size: NA; V gene: TRBV15; D gene: NA; CDR3 protein: CATSGRKDSPVWNIQYF; CDR3 DNA: TGTGCCACCAGCGGGAGAAAAGACAGCCCCGTCTGGAACATTCAGTACTTC
J gene: TRBJ1-2; clone size: once; V gene: TRBV7-9; D gene: NA; CDR3 protein: CASSLTANPRPLYGYTF; CDR3 DNA: TGTGCCAGCAGCTTAACAGCCAATCCAAGGCCCCTCTATGGCTACACCTTC
J gene: TRBJ2-2; clone size: NA; V gene: TRBV28; D gene: NA; CDR3 protein: CASRVGINTGELFF; CDR3 DNA: TGTGCCAGCAGGGTAGGGATAAACACTGGGGAGCTGTTTTTT
J gene: TRBJ2-2; clone size: NA; V gene: TRBV5-1; D gene: NA; CDR3 protein: CASSLAPTNTGELFF; CDR3 DNA: TGCGCCAGCAGCTTGGCTCCCACGAACACCGGGGAGCTGTTTTTT
J gene: TRBJ1-2; clone size: NA; V gene: TRBV6-5; D gene: NA; CDR3 protein: CASSYKDGYTF; CDR3 DNA: TGTGCCAGCAGTTACAAGGATGGCTACACCTTC
J gene: TRBJ2-1; clone size: NA; V gene: TRBV6-1; D gene: TRBD2; CDR3 protein: CASSALSLAGGLGEQFF; CDR3 DNA: TGTGCCAGCAGTGCCCTCTCCCTAGCGGGAGGGCTGGGTGAGCAGTTCTTC
J gene: TRBJ2-7; clone size: NA; V gene: TRBV7-2; D gene: NA; CDR3 protein: CASSPGLVGRVEQYF; CDR3 DNA: TGTGCCAGCAGCCCCGGCCTAGTAGGCAGGGTCGAGCAGTACTTC
J gene: TRBJ2-7; clone size: NA; V gene: TRBV4-3; D gene: TRBD1; CDR3 protein: CASSQEGTGGSYEQYF; CDR3 DNA: TGCGCCAGCAGCCAAGAGGGGACAGGGGGCTCCTACGAGCAGTACTTC
J gene: TRBJ2-3; clone size: NA; V gene: TRBV2; D gene: NA; CDR3 protein: CASTFVGVVGTDTQYF; CDR3 DNA: TGTGCCAGCACCTTCGTGGGGGTGGTGGGCACAGATACGCAGTATTTT
J gene: TRBJ2-2; clone size: NA; V gene: TRBV7-3; D gene: TRBD2; CDR3 protein: CASSIRLATGELFF; CDR3 DNA: TGTGCCAGCAGCATCCGACTAGCTACCGGGGAGCTGTTTTTT
J gene: TRBJ2-7; clone size: NA; V gene: TRBV5-6; D gene: NA; CDR3 protein: CASSLVQGGEQYF; CDR3 DNA: TGTGCCAGCAGCTTGGTGCAGGGGGGCGAGCAGTACTTC
J gene: TRBJ2-2; clone size: NA; V gene: TRBV5-1; D gene: TRBD2; CDR3 protein: CASNLAGGGAAGELFF; CDR3 DNA: TGCGCCAGCAACCTAGCGGGAGGGGGTGCCGCCGGGGAGCTGTTTTTT
J gene: TRBJ2-1; clone size: NA; V gene: TRBV4-1; D gene: NA; CDR3 protein: CASSQDLPGEGNEQFF; CDR3 DNA: TGCGCCAGCAGCCAAGATCTCCCGGGAGAGGGGAATGAGCAGTTCTTC